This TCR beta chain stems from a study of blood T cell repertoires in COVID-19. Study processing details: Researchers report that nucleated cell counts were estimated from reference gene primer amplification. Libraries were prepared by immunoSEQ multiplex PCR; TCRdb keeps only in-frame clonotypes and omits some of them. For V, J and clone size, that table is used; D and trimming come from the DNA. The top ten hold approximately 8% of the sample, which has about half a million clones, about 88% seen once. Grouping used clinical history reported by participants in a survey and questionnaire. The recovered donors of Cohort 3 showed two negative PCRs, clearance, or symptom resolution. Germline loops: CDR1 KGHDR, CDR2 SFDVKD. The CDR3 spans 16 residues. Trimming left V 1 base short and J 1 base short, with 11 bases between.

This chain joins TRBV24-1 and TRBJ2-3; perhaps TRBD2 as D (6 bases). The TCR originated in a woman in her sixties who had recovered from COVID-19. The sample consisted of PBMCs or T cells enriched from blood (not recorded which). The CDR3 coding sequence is TGTGCCACCAGTGATTTAGGCGGGGTAGGCACAGATACGCAGTATTTT. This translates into CATSDLGGVGTDTQYF.